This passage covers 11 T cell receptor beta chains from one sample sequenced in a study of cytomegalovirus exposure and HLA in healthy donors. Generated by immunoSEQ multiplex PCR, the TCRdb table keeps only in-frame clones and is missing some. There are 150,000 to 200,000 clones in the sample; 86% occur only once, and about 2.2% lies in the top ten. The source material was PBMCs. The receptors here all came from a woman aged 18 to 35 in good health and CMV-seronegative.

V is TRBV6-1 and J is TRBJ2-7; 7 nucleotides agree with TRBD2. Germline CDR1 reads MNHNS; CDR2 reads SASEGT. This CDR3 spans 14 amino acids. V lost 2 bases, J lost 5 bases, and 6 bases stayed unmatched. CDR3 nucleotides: TGTGCCAGCAGTGAATGGGGGGGAATGGACGAGCAGTACTTC. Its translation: CASSEWGGMDEQYF.

CDR3 in amino acids: CASLQGGGYTF. CDR3 DNA: TGTGCCAGCCTCCAGGGGGGTGGCTACACCTTC. The genes are TRBV2 and TRBJ1-2, with 7 bases fitting TRBD1. From germline, CDR1 is SNHLY and CDR2 FYNNEI. V trimming: 8 bases; J trimming: 7 bases; junction bases outside the gene matches: 4. The CDR3 consists of 11 residues.

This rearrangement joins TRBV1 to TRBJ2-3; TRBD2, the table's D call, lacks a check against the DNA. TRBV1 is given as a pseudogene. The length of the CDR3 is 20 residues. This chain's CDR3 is CTSSQDLHADAIRGTDTQYF. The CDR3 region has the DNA TGCACCAGCAGCCAAGATCTTCATGCCGATGCGATACGGGGCACAGATACGCAGTATTTT.

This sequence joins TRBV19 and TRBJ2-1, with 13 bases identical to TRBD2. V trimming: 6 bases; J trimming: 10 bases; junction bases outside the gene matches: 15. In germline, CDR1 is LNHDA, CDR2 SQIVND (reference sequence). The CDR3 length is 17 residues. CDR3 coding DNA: TGTGCCAGTAGCGGACTAGCGGGGGCCCACAGTTGGATGGAGCAGTTCTTC. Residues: CASSGLAGAHSWMEQFF.

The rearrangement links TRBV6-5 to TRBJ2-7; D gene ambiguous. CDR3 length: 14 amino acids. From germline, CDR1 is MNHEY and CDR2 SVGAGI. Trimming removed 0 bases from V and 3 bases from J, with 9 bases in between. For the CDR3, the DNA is TGTGCCAGCAGTTACTCCGAGGTAGGCTACGAGCAGTACTTC. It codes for CASSYSEVGYEQYF.

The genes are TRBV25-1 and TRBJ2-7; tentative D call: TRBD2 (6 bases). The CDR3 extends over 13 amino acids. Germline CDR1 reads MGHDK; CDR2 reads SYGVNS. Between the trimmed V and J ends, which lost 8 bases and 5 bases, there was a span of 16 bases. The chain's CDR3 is CASPPEGGNEQYF. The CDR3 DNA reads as TGTGCCAGCCCCCCCGAGGGAGGTAACGAGCAGTACTTC.

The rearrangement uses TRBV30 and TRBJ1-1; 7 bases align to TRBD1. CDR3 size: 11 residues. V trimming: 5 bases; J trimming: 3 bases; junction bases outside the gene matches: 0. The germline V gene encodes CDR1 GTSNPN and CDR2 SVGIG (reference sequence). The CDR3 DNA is TGTGCCTGGGACAGGGACACTGAAGCTTTCTTT. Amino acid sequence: CAWDRDTEAFF.

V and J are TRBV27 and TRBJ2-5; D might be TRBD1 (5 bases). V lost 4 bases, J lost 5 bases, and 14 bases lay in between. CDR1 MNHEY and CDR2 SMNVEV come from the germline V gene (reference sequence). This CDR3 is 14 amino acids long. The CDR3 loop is CASSSHPGRETQYF. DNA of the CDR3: TGTGCCAGCAGTTCACACCCAGGGCGGGAGACCCAGTACTTC.

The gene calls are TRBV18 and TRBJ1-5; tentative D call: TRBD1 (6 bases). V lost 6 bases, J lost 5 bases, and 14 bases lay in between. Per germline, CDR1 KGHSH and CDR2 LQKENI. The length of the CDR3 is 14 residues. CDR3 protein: CASSQQGMYQPQHF. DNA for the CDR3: TGTGCCAGCTCTCAACAGGGCATGTATCAGCCCCAGCATTTT.

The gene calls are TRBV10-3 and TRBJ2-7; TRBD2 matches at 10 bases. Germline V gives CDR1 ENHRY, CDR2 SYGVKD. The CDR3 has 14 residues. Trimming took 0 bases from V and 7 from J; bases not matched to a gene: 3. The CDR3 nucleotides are TGTGCCATCAGTGAGTCAAGCGGGGGGGGTGAGCAGTACTTC. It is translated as CAISESSGGGEQYF.

The CDR3 loop is CSVRGAESTDTQYF. In DNA, the CDR3 is TGCAGCGTTCGCGGAGCTGAGAGCACAGATACGCAGTATTTT. This sequence joins TRBV29-1 and TRBJ2-3; no reliable D call. Between the trimmed V and J ends, which lost 5 bases and 0 bases, there was a span of 12 bases. The CDR3 loop spans 14 amino acids. Germline V gives CDR1 SQVTM, CDR2 ANQGSEA.